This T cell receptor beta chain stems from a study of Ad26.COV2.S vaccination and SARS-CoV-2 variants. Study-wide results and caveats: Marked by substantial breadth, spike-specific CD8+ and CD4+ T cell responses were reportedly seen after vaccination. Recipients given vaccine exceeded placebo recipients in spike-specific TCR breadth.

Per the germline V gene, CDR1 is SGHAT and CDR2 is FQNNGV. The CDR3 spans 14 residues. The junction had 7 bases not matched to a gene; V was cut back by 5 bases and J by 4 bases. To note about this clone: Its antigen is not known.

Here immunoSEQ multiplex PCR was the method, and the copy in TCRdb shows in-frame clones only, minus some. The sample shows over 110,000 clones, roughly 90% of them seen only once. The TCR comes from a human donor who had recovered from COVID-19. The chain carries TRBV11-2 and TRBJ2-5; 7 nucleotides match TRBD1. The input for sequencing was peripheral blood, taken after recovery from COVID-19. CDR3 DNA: TGTGCCAGCAGCCTGTTGACAGGGCGAGAGACCCAGTACTTC. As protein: CASSLLTGRETQYF.